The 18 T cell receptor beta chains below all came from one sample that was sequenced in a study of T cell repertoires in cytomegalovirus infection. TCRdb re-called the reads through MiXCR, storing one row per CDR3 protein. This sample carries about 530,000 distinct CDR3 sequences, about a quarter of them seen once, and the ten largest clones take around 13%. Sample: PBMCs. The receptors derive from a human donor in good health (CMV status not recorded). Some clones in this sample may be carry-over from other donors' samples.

This chain's CDR3 is CSVEDVSSYEQYF. The CDR3 nucleotides are TGCAGCGTTGAAGACGTGAGCTCCTACGAGCAGTACTTC. The V and J genes are TRBV29-1 and TRBJ2-7; no clear D gene. The CDR3 spans 13 residues. Germline CDR1 and CDR2: SQVTM and ANQGSEA. Trimming pared 0 bases from V and 0 bases from J, leaving 6 bases between.

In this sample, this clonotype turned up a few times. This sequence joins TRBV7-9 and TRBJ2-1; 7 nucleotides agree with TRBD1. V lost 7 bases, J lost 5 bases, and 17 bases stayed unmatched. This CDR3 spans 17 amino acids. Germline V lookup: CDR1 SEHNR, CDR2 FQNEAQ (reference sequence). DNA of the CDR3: TGTGCCAGCATCCTAAATCCTGGACAGGCCCGGCACAATGAGCAGTTCTTC. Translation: CASILNPGQARHNEQFF.

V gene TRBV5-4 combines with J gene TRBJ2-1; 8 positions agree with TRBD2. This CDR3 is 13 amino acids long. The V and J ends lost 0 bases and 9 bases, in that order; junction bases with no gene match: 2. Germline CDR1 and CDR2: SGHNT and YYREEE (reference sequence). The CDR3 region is CASSLVAGGEQFF. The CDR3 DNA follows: TGTGCCAGCAGCTTGGTGGCGGGAGGTGAGCAGTTCTTC.

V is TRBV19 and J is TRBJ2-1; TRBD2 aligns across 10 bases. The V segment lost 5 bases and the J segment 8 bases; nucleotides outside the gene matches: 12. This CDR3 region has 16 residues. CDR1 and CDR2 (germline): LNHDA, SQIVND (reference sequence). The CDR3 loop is CASSPSLAGEGYEQFF. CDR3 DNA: TGTGCCAGTAGTCCCTCCCTAGCGGGAGAAGGATATGAGCAGTTCTTC.

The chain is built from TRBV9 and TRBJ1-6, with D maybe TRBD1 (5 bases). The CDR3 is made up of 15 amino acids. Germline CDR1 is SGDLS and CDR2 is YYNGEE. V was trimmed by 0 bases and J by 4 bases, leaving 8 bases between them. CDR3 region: CASSVATDYNSPLHF. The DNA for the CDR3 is TGTGCCAGCAGCGTAGCGACAGATTATAATTCACCCCTCCACTTT.

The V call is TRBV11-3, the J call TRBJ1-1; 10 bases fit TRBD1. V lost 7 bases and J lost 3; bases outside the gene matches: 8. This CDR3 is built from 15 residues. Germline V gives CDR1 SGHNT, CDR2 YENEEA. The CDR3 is CASTMVGTGDTEAFF. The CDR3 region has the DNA TGTGCCAGCACGATGGTGGGGACAGGGGACACTGAAGCTTTCTTT.

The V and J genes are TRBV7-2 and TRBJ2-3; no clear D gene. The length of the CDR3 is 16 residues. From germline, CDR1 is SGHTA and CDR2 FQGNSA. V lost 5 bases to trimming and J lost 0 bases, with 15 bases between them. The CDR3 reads CASSRRRKSSTDTQYF. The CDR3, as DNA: TGTGCCAGCAGCCGAAGGCGGAAGTCTAGCACAGATACGCAGTATTTT.

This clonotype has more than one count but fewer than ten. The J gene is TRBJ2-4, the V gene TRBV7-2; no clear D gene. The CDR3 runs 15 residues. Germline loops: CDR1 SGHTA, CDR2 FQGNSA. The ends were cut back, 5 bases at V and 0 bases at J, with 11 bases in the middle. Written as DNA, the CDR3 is TGTGCCAGCAGCCCTACACGGGTAGCCAAAAACATTCAGTACTTC. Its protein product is CASSPTRVAKNIQYF.

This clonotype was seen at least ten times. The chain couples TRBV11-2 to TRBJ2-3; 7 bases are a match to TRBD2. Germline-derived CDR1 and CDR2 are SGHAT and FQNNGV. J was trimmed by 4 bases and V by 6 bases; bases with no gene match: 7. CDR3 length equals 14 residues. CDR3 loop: CASRSGVVPDTQYF. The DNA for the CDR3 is TGTGCCAGCAGGAGCGGGGTAGTCCCAGATACGCAGTATTTT.

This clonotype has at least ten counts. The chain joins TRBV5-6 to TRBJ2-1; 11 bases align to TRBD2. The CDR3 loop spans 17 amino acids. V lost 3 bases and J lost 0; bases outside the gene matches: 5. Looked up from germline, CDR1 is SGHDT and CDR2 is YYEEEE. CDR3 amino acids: CASSWDTSGSSYNEQFF. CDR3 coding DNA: TGTGCCAGCAGCTGGGACACTAGCGGGAGCTCCTACAATGAGCAGTTCTTC. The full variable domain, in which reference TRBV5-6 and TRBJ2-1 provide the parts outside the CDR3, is DAGVTQSPTHLIKTRGQQVTLRCSPKSGHDTVSWYQQALGQGPQFIFQYYEEEERQRGNFPDRFSGHQFPNYSSELNVNALLLGDSALYLCASSWDTSGSSYNEQFFGPGTRLTVL.

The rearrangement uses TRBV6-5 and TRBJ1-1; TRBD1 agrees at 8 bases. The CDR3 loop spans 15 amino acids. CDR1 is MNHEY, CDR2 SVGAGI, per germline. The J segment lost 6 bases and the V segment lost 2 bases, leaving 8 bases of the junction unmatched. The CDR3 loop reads CASSYGGGTGSEAFF. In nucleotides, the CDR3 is TGTGCCAGCAGTTACGGGGGAGGGACAGGTTCTGAAGCTTTCTTT.

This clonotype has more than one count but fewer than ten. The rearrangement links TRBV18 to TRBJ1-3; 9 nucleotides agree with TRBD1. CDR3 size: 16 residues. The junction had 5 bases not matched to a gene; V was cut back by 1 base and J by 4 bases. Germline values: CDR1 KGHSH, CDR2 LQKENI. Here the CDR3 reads CASSPQDRGPGNTIYF. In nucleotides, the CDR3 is TGTGCCAGCTCACCACAGGACAGGGGTCCGGGAAACACCATATATTTT.

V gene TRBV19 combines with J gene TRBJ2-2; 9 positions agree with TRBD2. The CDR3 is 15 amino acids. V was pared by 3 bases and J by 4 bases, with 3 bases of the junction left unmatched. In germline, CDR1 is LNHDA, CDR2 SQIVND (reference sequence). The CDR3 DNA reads TGTGCCAGTAGTATGGCTAGCGGGACCACCGGGGAGCTGTTTTTT. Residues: CASSMASGTTGELFF.

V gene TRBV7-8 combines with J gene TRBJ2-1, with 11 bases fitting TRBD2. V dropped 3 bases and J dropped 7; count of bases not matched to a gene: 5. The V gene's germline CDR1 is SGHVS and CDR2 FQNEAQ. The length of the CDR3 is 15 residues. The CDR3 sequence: CASSFPGLAENEQFF. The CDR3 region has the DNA TGTGCCAGCAGCTTCCCGGGACTAGCGGAGAATGAGCAGTTCTTC.

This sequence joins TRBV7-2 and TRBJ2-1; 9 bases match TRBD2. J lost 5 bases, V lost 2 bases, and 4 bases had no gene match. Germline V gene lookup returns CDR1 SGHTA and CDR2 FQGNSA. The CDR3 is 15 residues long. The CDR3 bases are TGTGCCAGCAGCTTATTAGCGGGAGTGGACAATGAGCAGTTCTTC. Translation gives CASSLLAGVDNEQFF.

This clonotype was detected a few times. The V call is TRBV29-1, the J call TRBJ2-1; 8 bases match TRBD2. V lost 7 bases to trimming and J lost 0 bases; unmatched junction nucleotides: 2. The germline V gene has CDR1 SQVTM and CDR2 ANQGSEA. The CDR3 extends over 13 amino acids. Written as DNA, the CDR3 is TGCAGCGGTACTAGCGGCTCCTACAATGAGCAGTTCTTC. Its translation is CSGTSGSYNEQFF.

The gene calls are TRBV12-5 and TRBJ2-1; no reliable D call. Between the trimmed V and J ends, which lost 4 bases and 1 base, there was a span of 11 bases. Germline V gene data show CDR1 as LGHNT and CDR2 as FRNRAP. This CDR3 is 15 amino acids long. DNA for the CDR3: TGTGCTAGTGGTTCCGGCGTAGCATCCTACAATGAGCAGTTCTTC. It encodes CASGSGVASYNEQFF. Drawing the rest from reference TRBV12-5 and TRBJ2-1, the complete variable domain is DARVTQTPRHKVTEMGQEVTMRCQPILGHNTVFWYRQTMMQGLELLAYFRNRAPLDDSGMPKDRFSAEMPDATLATLKIQPSEPRDSAVYFCASGSGVASYNEQFFGPGTRLTVL.

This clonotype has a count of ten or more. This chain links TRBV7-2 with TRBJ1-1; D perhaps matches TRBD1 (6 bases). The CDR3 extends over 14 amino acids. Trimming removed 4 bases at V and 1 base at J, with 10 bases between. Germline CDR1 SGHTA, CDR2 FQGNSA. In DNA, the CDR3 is TGTGCCAGCAGCTGGACAGACTCGAACACTGAAGCTTTCTTT. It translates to CASSWTDSNTEAFF.